This note documents a single T cell receptor beta chain sequence. The sample belongs to a study of T cell changes during pregnancy in multiple sclerosis. Sequencing was performed with immunoSEQ multiplex PCR; in TCRdb, only in-frame clones are kept and a portion is missing. Of 15,000 to 19,000 clones listed, 75% to 85% are singletons. The CDR3 sequence is 15 residues long. Germline-derived CDR1 and CDR2 are LGHNA and YSLEER. Trimming removed 0 bases at V and 1 base at J, with 7 bases between. The sequence was obtained from a female donor in good health, enrolled as a control in a pregnancy study. The chain has TRBV4-3 and TRBJ1-5; D unresolved. Sequences were derived from CD8+ T cells from peripheral blood mononuclear cells, sampled after pregnancy. The CDR3 DNA is TGCGCCAGCAGCCAAGATCGGGGAAGCAATCAGCCCCAGCATTTT. Translated, it gives CASSQDRGSNQPQHF.